This is a list of T cell receptor beta chains from one sample in a study of lung T cells in sarcoidosis with Löfgren's syndrome. TCRdb called the reads again in MiXCR, with one record for every CDR3 protein. The data hold about 1,100 distinct CDR3 sequences, with less than 30% observed a single time. The sample comprised CD4+ T cells from bronchoalveolar lavage. The receptors derive from a human donor with sarcoidosis (Löfgren's syndrome or another form), or a control subject (not recorded which). Each CDR3 is given with its conserved first and last residue. D genes are given only for firm matches. Rows may omit the clone size; those that give it use once, few, many or a size class.

>TRBV20-1|medium-sized|TRBJ1-6|.
TGCAGTGCTAGGGGGCTAGGGGGGACTAGCTCCTATAATTCACCCCTCCACTTT
CSARGLGGTSSYNSPLHF
>TRBV11-2|many|TRBJ2-1|.
TGTGCCAGCAGCTTAGACGGGCCCGGTGAGCAGTTCTTC
CASSLDGPGEQFF
>TRBV20-1|medium-sized|TRBJ2-1|TRBD2
TGCAGTGCTACCGGGACTAGCGGGGCCAGCGCCTACAATGAGCAGTTCTTC
CSATGTSGASAYNEQFF
>TRBV6-2/TRBV6-3|large|TRBJ2-2|.
TGTGCCAGCAGACCGACAGCCACCGGGGAGCTGTTTTTT
CASRPTATGELFF
>TRBV20-1|medium-sized|TRBJ1-5|.
TGCAGTGCTAGAGATCCCGGACAGATTAGCAATCAGCCCCAGCATTTT
CSARDPGQISNQPQHF
>TRBV24-1|many|TRBJ2-1|.
TGTGCCACCAGTGATTACAGGGCCAACAATGAGCAGTTCTTC
CATSDYRANNEQFF
>TRBV12-3/TRBV12-4|large|TRBJ1-1|TRBD1
TGTGCCAGCAGTTTAATTGGACAGGTGAACACTGAAGCTTTCTTT
CASSLIGQVNTEAFF
>TRBV29-1|few|TRBJ2-7|.
TGCAGCGTCCAGCTCCGAGACCCCTACGAGCAGTACTTC
CSVQLRDPYEQYF
>TRBV11-3|medium-sized|TRBJ2-3|.
TGTGCCAGCAGCCCGGACTCGCTACCCACAGATACGCAGTATTTT
CASSPDSLPTDTQYF
>TRBV3-1|medium-sized|TRBJ1-5|.
TGTGCCAGCAGCCAAGATGCCGGGGTCAATCAGCCCCAGCATTTT
CASSQDAGVNQPQHF
>TRBV7-2|medium-sized|TRBJ2-7|.
TGTGCCAGCAGCTCGGGCCTGCTCCCCTACGAGCAGTACTTC
CASSSGLLPYEQYF
>TRBV20-1|medium-sized|TRBJ1-4|.
TGCAGTGCTAGAGATCTCGAAAAACTGTTTTTT
CSARDLEKLFF
>TRBV12-3/TRBV12-4|medium-sized|TRBJ2-5|.
TGTGCCGGGGCGACAGGTTTCTTAGGAACCCAGTACTTC
CAGATGFLGTQYF
>TRBV6-2/TRBV6-3|many|TRBJ1-5|.
TGTGCCAGCGGGACACGCAATCAGCCCCAGCATTTT
CASGTRNQPQHF
>TRBV11-2|many|TRBJ2-2|.
TGTGCCAGCAGCTTAGACGGGCGAGGGGCCGGGGAGCTGTTTTTT
CASSLDGRGAGELFF
>TRBV5-4|many|TRBJ1-6|TRBD1
TGTGCCACGGAGCCGGGACAGGGGGCCGGGGGTTCACCCCTCCACTTT
CATEPGQGAGGSPLHF
>TRBV6-2/TRBV6-3|once|TRBJ2-3|.
TGCGCCGGCATACCTCCGGGGGCCCCAGATACGCAGTATTTT
CAGIPPGAPDTQYF
>TRBV7-2|medium-sized|TRBJ2-7|.
TGTGCCAGCAGCTCACGGGCTGGAGCGTCGCCCCCCCACGAGCAGTACTTC
CASSSRAGASPPHEQYF
>TRBV3-1|.|TRBJ2-1|.
TGTGCCAGCAGCCAAGATGCGGGATTGCACAATAAGCAGCTCTTC
CASSQDAGLHNKQLF
>TRBV6-1|medium-sized|TRBJ2-1|TRBD1
TGTGCCAGCAGTTATCTCCAGGGGGCTATTAATGAGCAGTTCTTC
CASSYLQGAINEQFF
>TRBV12-3/TRBV12-4|medium-sized|TRBJ2-3|.
TGTGCCAGCAGTTTTGCGGGGCCCCCTCATTTT
CASSFAGPPHF
>TRBV3-1|medium-sized|TRBJ1-1|.
TGTGCCAGCAGCCAATCCGAAGGAAACACTGAAGCTTTCTTT
CASSQSEGNTEAFF
>TRBV5-4|medium-sized|TRBJ1-2|.
TGTGCCAGCAGCTTGATACAGGGTGCAGGCTACACCTTC
CASSLIQGAGYTF
>TRBV28|many|TRBJ2-5|.
TGTGCCAGCAGTTTACTGGGGCCGGGAACCCAGTACTTC
CASSLLGPGTQYF
>TRBV28|large|TRBJ1-5|TRBD1
TGTGCCAGCAGTTTGTCACAGGGGGCGGGACAGCCCCAGCATTTT
CASSLSQGAGQPQHF
>TRBV5-1|few|TRBJ1-5|.
TGCGCCAGCAGCTTCTCGGGCAGGTCGGATCAGCCCCAGCATTTT
CASSFSGRSDQPQHF
>TRBV6-1|once|TRBJ1-1|.
TGTGCCAGCAGTGAAGGTTGGCAGGGATACACTGAAGCTTTCTTT
CASSEGWQGYTEAFF
>TRBV28|.|TRBJ2-2|TRBD2
TGTGCCAGCAGTTCCAGGACTAGCTTGGGCACCGGGGAGATGTTTTTT
CASSSRTSLGTGEMFF
>TRBV18|many|TRBJ2-1|TRBD1
TGTGCCAGCTCACTCGGGACAGGGTACAATGAGCAGTTCTTC
CASSLGTGYNEQFF
>TRBV20-1|many|TRBJ1-1|.
TGCAGTGCTAGAGATCCCGGGACACTCAACACTGAAGCTTTCTTT
CSARDPGTLNTEAFF
>TRBV11-2|many|TRBJ2-7|.
TGTGCCAGCAGACAAGGGTACGAGCAGTACTTC
CASRQGYEQYF
>TRBV20-1|.|TRBJ2-1|TRBD1
TGCAGTGCCGCAGGGGGACAAGAAGAGGCCCAGTTCTTC
CSAAGGQEEAQFF
>TRBV7-8|medium-sized|TRBJ1-1|TRBD1
TGTGCCAGCAGCCCTGTCACAGGGGCTAACACTGAAGCTTTCTTT
CASSPVTGANTEAFF
>TRBV7-2|few|TRBJ2-1|TRBD2
TGTGCCAGCAGCTTGGGGGGGGGCTACAATGAGCAGTTCTTC
CASSLGGGYNEQFF
>TRBV5-4|medium-sized|TRBJ1-6|.
TGTGCCAGCAGCTTGTTTTCGAATAATTCACCCCTCCACTTT
CASSLFSNNSPLHF
>TRBV3-1|large|TRBJ2-1|TRBD2
TGTGCCAGCAGCCCCCAGCGGGGGGGCCTCAATGAGCAGTTCTTC
CASSPQRGGLNEQFF
>TRBV6-1|large|TRBJ2-5|.
TGTGCCAGCAGCCAAGAAGGGGAGACCCAGTACTTC
CASSQEGETQYF
>TRBV9|medium-sized|TRBJ2-6|TRBD1
TGTGCCAGCAGCGTAGGTCCACAGGGGGGATCTGGGGCCAACGTCCTGACTTTC
CASSVGPQGGSGANVLTF
>TRBV6-1|medium-sized|TRBJ1-3|.
TGTGCCAGCAGTAAGATGGCTGCGGGCTCTGGAAACACCATATATTTT
CASSKMAAGSGNTIYF
>TRBV10-2|.|TRBJ2-2|.
TGCGCCAGCAGTGAAAAGGACGCCGGGGAGCTGTTTTTT
CASSEKDAGELFF
>TRBV10-1|medium-sized|TRBJ2-4|TRBD2
TGCGCCAGCAGTGAGGGACTAGCGGGGGGTCTCAAGTACTTC
CASSEGLAGGLKYF
>TRBV15|many|TRBJ2-3|TRBD1
TGTGCCACCAGCAGAGATTGGACAGGGGGTGGAGATACGCAGTATTTT
CATSRDWTGGGDTQYF
>TRBV5-1|medium-sized|TRBJ1-1|.
TGCGCCAGCAGCTTGGTGGAGGGTCTCACGGCTTTCTTT
CASSLVEGLTAFF
>TRBV11-2|.|TRBJ1-1|TRBD1
TGTGCCAGCAGCTTAGACTGGACAGGGGCCACTGAAGCTCTCTTC
CASSLDWTGATEALF
>TRBV19|.|TRBJ2-3|.
TGCGCCGCCCTAGAGTGGAGCCATGGGTATACGCAGTATTTT
CAALEWSHGYTQYF
>TRBV13|few|TRBJ2-1|.
TGTGCCAGCAGCGACTCCCGCGGGCCGAGCTCCTACAATGAGCAGTTCTTC
CASSDSRGPSSYNEQFF
>TRBV7-2|medium-sized|TRBJ2-7|TRBD2
TGTGCCAGCAGCTCCGGGACTATTCCCTACGAGCAGTACTTC
CASSSGTIPYEQYF
>TRBV18|.|TRBJ2-5|.
TGCGCCAGCTCACCACCTGTGGAAGAGACCCAGTACTTC
CASSPPVEETQYF
>TRBV20-1|medium-sized|TRBJ2-5|TRBD1
TGCAGTGCCGCAGGGGGACAAGAAGAGACCCAGTACTTC
CSAAGGQEETQYF
>TRBV27|medium-sized|TRBJ2-7|.
TGTGCCAGCAGCCCTAGCAGGGAAAGCTCCTACGAGCAGTACTTC
CASSPSRESSYEQYF
>TRBV7-2|.|TRBJ1-5|.
TGTACCAGCAGCTTAGGTTGGAATCAGCCCCGGCATTTT
CTSSLGWNQPRHF
>TRBV11-2|.|TRBJ2-5|.
TGTGCCAGCCTCCATGGGGGGACCCAGTACTTC
CASLHGGTQYF
>TRBV4-3|hyperexpanded|TRBJ2-3|TRBD1
TGCGCCAGCAGCCAAGGGACAGGAACCACAGATACGCAGTATTTT
CASSQGTGTTDTQYF
>TRBV6-1|medium-sized|TRBJ1-1|.
TGTGCCTTGGGGACTCTCCCTACCACTGAAGCTTTCTTT
CALGTLPTTEAFF
>TRBV6-6|medium-sized|TRBJ1-1|.
TGTGCCAGCAGTTACCGCCCGAACACTGAAGCTTTCTTT
CASSYRPNTEAFF
>TRBV3-1|medium-sized|TRBJ2-1|.
TGTGCCAGCAGCCAAGATGCGGGATTGCACAATGAGCAGTTCTTC
CASSQDAGLHNEQFF
>TRBV18|.|TRBJ2-4|.
TGTGCCAGCCCACCACCCCTGGGGGACATTCAGTGCTTC
CASPPPLGDIQCF